The 28 T cell receptor beta chains below all came from one sample that was sequenced in a study of blood T cell repertoires in COVID-19. Assay: immunoSEQ multiplex PCR; the TCRdb copy retains only in-frame clones and omits some. The sample shows 310,000 or so clones, approximately 91% of them seen only once. The specimen sequenced was peripheral blood. The source of these receptors is a young woman with COVID-19, enrolled during active disease.

This clone was observed once. The rearrangement links TRBV7-3 to TRBJ2-3; TRBD2 matches 7 bases. The CDR3 is made up of 14 amino acids. Germline loops: CDR1 SGHTA, CDR2 FQGTGA. The V segment lost 0 bases and the J segment 5 bases; nucleotides outside the gene matches: 2. CDR3 loop: CASSLTGGLDTQYF. The CDR3 DNA reads as TGTGCCAGCAGCTTAACGGGAGGGTTAGATACGCAGTATTTT.

The V call is TRBV28, the J call TRBJ2-7; no clear D gene. Trimming took off 5 bases at V and 3 bases at J, with 8 bases between the two ends. There are 12 residues in the CDR3. Germline V gives CDR1 MDHEN, CDR2 SYDVKM. CDR3 bases: TGTGCCAGCAGTCGCAGGAACTACGAGCAGTACTTC. Translated, it gives CASSRRNYEQYF.

V usage is TRBV29-1 and J usage is TRBJ2-1; D gene uncertain. The CDR3 is 10 amino acids. V was trimmed by 4 bases and J by 12 bases, leaving 10 bases between them. CDR1 SQVTM and CDR2 ANQGSEA come from the germline V gene. CDR3 in amino acids: CSVVFAVQFF. DNA for the CDR3: TGCAGCGTTGTCTTTGCGGTGCAGTTCTTC.

This chain connects TRBV7-2 to TRBJ1-4; a possible D gene is TRBD1 (5 bases). CDR3 length: 13 amino acids. The germline V gene encodes CDR1 SGHTA and CDR2 FQGNSA. V was shortened by 3 bases and J by 8 bases, with 10 bases between the two germline ends. Written as DNA, the CDR3 is TGTGCCAGCAGCTTCGATTCAGGGGAAAAACTGTTTTTT. The encoded protein is CASSFDSGEKLFF.

CDR3 amino acids: CASSLLRKSGSNSYNEQFF. The CDR3 DNA follows: TGTGCCAGCAGCCTCCTAAGGAAAAGCGGGAGTAACTCCTACAATGAGCAGTTCTTC. This sequence joins TRBV4-2 and TRBJ2-1, with TRBD2 matching 8 bases. The CDR3 spans 19 residues. J was trimmed by 0 bases and V by 4 bases; bases with no gene match: 14. Germline CDR1 is LGHNA and CDR2 is YNFKEQ.

The chain uses TRBV24-1 and TRBJ1-5; D gene uncertain. The V gene's germline CDR1 is KGHDR and CDR2 SFDVKD. The CDR3 spans 14 residues. The V gene lost 5 bases and the J gene lost 0 bases, with 7 bases spanning the gap. The CDR3 spells CATSGHNSNQPQHF. For the CDR3, the DNA is TGTGCCACCAGTGGTCACAATAGCAATCAGCCCCAGCATTTT.

CDR3 amino acids: CAIGDRGRSEAFF. CDR3 nucleotides: TGTGCCATCGGCGACAGGGGGAGGTCTGAAGCTTTCTTT. The rearrangement joins TRBV10-3 to TRBJ1-1; 9 positions agree with TRBD1. V shed 8 bases, J shed 6 bases, and the junction held 7 bases outside the gene matches. CDR1 and CDR2 from the germline V gene are ENHRY and SYGVKD. This CDR3 contains 13 residues.

The chain is built from TRBV7-6 and TRBJ2-3; TRBD2 matches 11 bases. The CDR3 runs 16 residues. V shed 5 bases and J 2 bases; nucleotides not matched to a gene: 6. From germline, CDR1 is SGHVS and CDR2 FNYEAQ. The CDR3 here is CASSQGLAEATDTQYF. CDR3 coding DNA: TGTGCCAGCAGCCAGGGACTAGCGGAGGCCACAGATACGCAGTATTTT.

This clone was detected only once. The V call is TRBV7-2, the J call TRBJ2-7; TRBD2 aligns across 7 bases. CDR1 and CDR2 (germline): SGHTA, FQGNSA. The V and J ends lost 6 bases and 2 bases, in that order; junction bases with no gene match: 7. The CDR3 is 14 amino acids. This CDR3 reads CASRPGLVPYEQYF. The CDR3 nucleotides are TGTGCCAGCAGGCCTGGACTAGTCCCCTACGAGCAGTACTTC.

The chain couples TRBV5-1 to TRBJ2-7; possibly TRBD2 for D (5 bases). Germline loops: CDR1 SGHRS, CDR2 YFSETQ. CDR3 length: 14 residues. Trimming stripped 5 bases from V and 0 bases from J, with 12 bases between. Here the CDR3 reads CASSLTISSYEQYF. The CDR3 DNA reads TGCGCCAGCAGTTTGACTATTAGCTCCTACGAGCAGTACTTC.

The rearrangement links TRBV9 to TRBJ2-2; tentative D call: TRBD2 (5 bases). The CDR3 is 13 residues long. The V gene lost 0 bases and the J gene lost 7 bases, with 7 bases spanning the gap. The germline V gene encodes CDR1 SGDLS and CDR2 YYNGEE. The CDR3 DNA is TGTGCCAGCAGCGTAGCTGCGGGCGGGGAGCTGTTTTTT. Protein product: CASSVAAGGELFF.

The V and J genes are TRBV9 and TRBJ1-1, with D perhaps TRBD1 (6 bases). V shed 0 bases and J shed 0 bases, with 15 bases lying between them. The CDR3 is made up of 17 amino acids. Germline V gene lookup returns CDR1 SGDLS and CDR2 YYNGEE. CDR3 nucleotides: TGTGCCAGCAGCGTAGAACCCCTCGGGACATTGAACACTGAAGCTTTCTTT. It translates to CASSVEPLGTLNTEAFF. Drawing the rest from reference TRBV9 and TRBJ1-1, the complete variable domain is DSGVTQTPKHLITATGQRVTLRCSPRSGDLSVYWYQQSLDQGLQFLIQYYNGEERAKGNILERFSAQQFPDLHSELNLSSLELGDSALYFCASSVEPLGTLNTEAFFGQGTRLTVV.

V usage is TRBV2 and J usage is TRBJ1-5; D uncertain. The CDR3 contains 14 residues. Trimming removed 3 bases from V and 2 bases from J, with 8 bases in between. CDR1 is SNHLY and CDR2 is FYNNEI in the germline V gene. The CDR3 loop reads CASSEITGNQPQHF. CDR3 DNA sequence: TGTGCCAGCAGTGAGATTACGGGCAATCAGCCCCAGCATTTT. Full variable domain (missing parts from reference TRBV2 and TRBJ1-5): EPEVTQTPSHQVTQMGQEVILRCVPISNHLYFYWYRQILGQKVEFLVSFYNNEISEKSEIFDDQFSVERPDGSNFTLKIRSTKLEDSAMYFCASSEITGNQPQHFGDGTRLSIL.

The CDR3 is CATTPPGEGLIYNEQFF. CDR3 nucleotides: TGTGCCACCACCCCACCGGGGGAGGGTTTGATATACAATGAGCAGTTCTTC. The genes are TRBV24-1 and TRBJ2-1; 7 bases are shared with TRBD2. V gave up 8 bases and J gave up 4 bases; unmatched junction bases: 16. The CDR3 is made up of 17 amino acids. Per the germline V gene, CDR1 is KGHDR and CDR2 is SFDVKD.

This chain links TRBV12-3 or TRBV12-4 with TRBJ1-1; D remains unclear. V gave up 5 bases and J gave up 11 bases, with 12 bases separating them. This CDR3 is built from 11 residues. This CDR3 is CASSIRGKAFF. In DNA form, the CDR3 reads TGTGCCAGCAGTATAAGAGGGAAGGCTTTCTTT.

This chain uses TRBV15 with TRBJ2-7; 10 bases match TRBD1. The J segment lost 7 bases and the V segment lost 4 bases, leaving 10 bases of the junction unmatched. This CDR3 has 15 residues. Germline V gene sequence: CDR1 LNHNV, CDR2 YYDKDF (reference sequence). CDR3 sequence (DNA): TGTGCCACCAGCATCCGGTTCGGGACAGGGGAAGAGCAGTACTTC. Its translation is CATSIRFGTGEEQYF.

The V call is TRBV9, the J call TRBJ1-3; 7 nucleotides align to TRBD1. Unmatched junction bases numbered 7, after V lost 6 bases and J lost 4 bases. CDR1 and CDR2 from the germline V gene are SGDLS and YYNGEE. The CDR3 is made up of 14 amino acids. DNA of the CDR3: TGTGCCAGCAACTCATTGGACAGGGGAAACACCATATATTTT. Protein sequence: CASNSLDRGNTIYF.

Written as DNA, the CDR3 is TGCGCCAGCAGCCGCGCCCTCAGGGTTAACACTGAAGCTTTCTTT. Residues: CASSRALRVNTEAFF. V usage is TRBV4-1 and J usage is TRBJ1-1; D perhaps matches TRBD1 (5 bases). The CDR3 runs 15 residues. The germline CDR1 and CDR2 sequences are MGHRA and YSYEKL. V was clipped by 4 bases and J by 2 bases, with 14 bases between them.

The J gene is TRBJ2-1, the V gene TRBV11-2; D is perhaps TRBD2 (5 bases). CDR3 length equals 13 residues. Trimming cost V 1 base and J 8 bases, with 9 bases left between them. Germline values: CDR1 SGHAT, CDR2 FQNNGV. Written as DNA, the CDR3 is TGTGCCAGCAGCTTAGCCCGGACTCATGAGCAGTTCTTC. It is translated as CASSLARTHEQFF. The whole variable domain, remainder taken from reference TRBV11-2 and TRBJ2-1, is EAGVAQSPRYKIIEKRQSVAFWCNPISGHATLYWYQQILGQGPKLLIQFQNNGVVDDSQLPKDRFSAERLKGVDSTLKIQPAKLEDSAVYLCASSLARTHEQFFGPGTRLTVL.

J is TRBJ2-7 and V is TRBV7-2; TRBD1 aligns across 9 bases. CDR1 and CDR2 from the germline V gene are SGHTA and FQGNSA. V lost 4 bases to trimming and J lost 6 bases; unmatched junction nucleotides: 10. This CDR3 is 15 amino acids long. The CDR3 loop reads CASSSTGQGRIEQYF. The DNA of the CDR3 is TGTGCCAGCAGCTCAACGGGACAGGGAAGAATCGAGCAGTACTTC.

The chain joins TRBV7-9 to TRBJ1-2; TRBD1 might be the D (6 bases). Trimming cost V 1 base and J 7 bases, with 13 bases left between them. The CDR3 contains 14 residues. CDR1 and CDR2 (germline): SEHNR, FQNEAQ (reference sequence). This chain's CDR3 is CASSLVAGGSGYTF. CDR3 coding DNA: TGTGCCAGCAGCTTAGTGGCGGGGGGCTCTGGCTACACCTTC.

DNA of the CDR3: TGTGCCAGCAGCCCACAGGCGGGACAGGGGGGTGAGACCCAGTACTTC. Its translation: CASSPQAGQGGETQYF. The chain is built from TRBV7-2 and TRBJ2-5, with TRBD1 identical over 11 bases. V dropped 5 bases and J dropped 5; count of bases not matched to a gene: 10. This CDR3 contains 16 residues. CDR1 SGHTA and CDR2 FQGNSA come from the germline V gene.

The V call is TRBV28, the J call TRBJ1-1; TRBD1 matches 7 bases. Germline V CDR1 and CDR2: MDHEN, SYDVKM. The CDR3 is 14 residues long. Unmatched junction bases numbered 2, after V lost 4 bases and J lost 0 bases. The CDR3 loop reads CASSSDRLNTEAFF. The CDR3 DNA sequence: TGTGCCAGCAGTTCGGACAGGTTGAACACTGAAGCTTTCTTT.

The V call is TRBV7-2, the J call TRBJ2-4; D unresolved. Trimming cost V 4 bases and J 9 bases, with 16 bases left between them. Germline V gene sequence: CDR1 SGHTA, CDR2 FQGNSA. The CDR3 runs 14 residues. The CDR3 DNA follows: TGTGCCAGCAGCTCATCGGTGGGCCTAAGCATTCAGTACTTC. This translates into CASSSSVGLSIQYF.

The V call is TRBV4-3, the J call TRBJ2-5, with D perhaps TRBD2 (6 bases). Trimming shortened V by 1 base and J by 0 bases, and 12 bases separated the two germline ends. CDR3 size: 16 residues. Per germline, CDR1 LGHNA and CDR2 YSLEER. The CDR3 region is CASSQGRGDYQETQYF. In DNA form, the CDR3 reads TGCGCCAGCAGCCAAGGTCGAGGGGACTACCAAGAGACCCAGTACTTC.

The V and J genes are TRBV28 and TRBJ1-6; 9 bases agree with TRBD1. The germline V gene encodes CDR1 MDHEN and CDR2 SYDVKM. The CDR3 runs 15 residues. The ends lost 5 bases at V and 9 bases at J; junction bases unmatched: 8. As DNA, the CDR3 is TGTGCCAGCAGTCTCGGGACAGGGAAGGCTTCACCCCTCCACTTT. This sequence encodes CASSLGTGKASPLHF.

The J gene is TRBJ1-1, the V gene TRBV30, with a weak D call TRBD1 (6 bases). The CDR3 contains 13 residues. V was pared by 3 bases and J by 3 bases, with 11 bases between. Germline V gene lookup returns CDR1 GTSNPN and CDR2 SVGIG (reference sequence). CDR3 loop: CAWSHREYTEAFF. CDR3 in DNA: TGTGCCTGGAGCCACAGGGAGTACACTGAAGCTTTCTTT.

CDR3 bases: TGTGCCAGCAGCTTCGCAGGGGGCTTCTCCTACAATGAGCAGTTCTTC. Translation: CASSFAGGFSYNEQFF. The gene calls are TRBV7-9 and TRBJ2-1, with 8 positions matching TRBD1. The length of the CDR3 is 16 residues. V was clipped by 3 bases and J by 0 bases; unmatched bases: 4. Germline-derived CDR1 and CDR2 are SEHNR and FQNEAQ (reference sequence).